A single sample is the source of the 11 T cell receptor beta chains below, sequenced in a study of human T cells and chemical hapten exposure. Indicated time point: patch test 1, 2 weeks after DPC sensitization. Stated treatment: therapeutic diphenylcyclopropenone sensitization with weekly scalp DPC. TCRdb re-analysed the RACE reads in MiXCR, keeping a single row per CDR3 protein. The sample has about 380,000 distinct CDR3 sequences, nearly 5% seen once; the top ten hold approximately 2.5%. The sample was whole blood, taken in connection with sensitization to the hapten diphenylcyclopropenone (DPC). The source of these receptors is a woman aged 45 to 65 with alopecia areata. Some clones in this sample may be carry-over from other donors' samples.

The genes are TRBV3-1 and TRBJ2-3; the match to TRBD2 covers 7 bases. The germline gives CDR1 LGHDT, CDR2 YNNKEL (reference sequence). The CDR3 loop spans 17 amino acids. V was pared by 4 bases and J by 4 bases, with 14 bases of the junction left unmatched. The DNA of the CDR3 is TGTGCCAGCAGCCCGGGACTACCATCATGGGGGGCAGATACGCAGTATTTT. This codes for CASSPGLPSWGADTQYF.

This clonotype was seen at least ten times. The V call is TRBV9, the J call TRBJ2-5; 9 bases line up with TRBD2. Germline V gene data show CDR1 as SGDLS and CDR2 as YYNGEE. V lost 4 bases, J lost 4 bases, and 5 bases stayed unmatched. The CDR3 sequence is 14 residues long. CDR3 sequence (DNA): TGTGCCAGCAGCCCTAGCGGGATTTTAGAGACCCAGTACTTC. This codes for CASSPSGILETQYF.

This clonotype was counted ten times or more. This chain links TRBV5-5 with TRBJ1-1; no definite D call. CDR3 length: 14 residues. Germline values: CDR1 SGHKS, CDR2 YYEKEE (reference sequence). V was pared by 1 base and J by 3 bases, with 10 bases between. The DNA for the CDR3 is TGTGCCAGCAGCTTGTCAGTATTTGACACTGAAGCTTTCTTT. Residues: CASSLSVFDTEAFF.

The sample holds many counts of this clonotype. Written as DNA, the CDR3 is TGTGCCAGCAGCCGGAAATGGGACACTGAAGCTTTCTTT. Encoded protein: CASSRKWDTEAFF. This chain uses TRBV7-6 with TRBJ1-1; D not certain. Germline assignment: CDR1 SGHVS and CDR2 FNYEAQ. The CDR3 has 13 residues. V was trimmed by 5 bases and J by 3 bases, leaving 10 bases between them.

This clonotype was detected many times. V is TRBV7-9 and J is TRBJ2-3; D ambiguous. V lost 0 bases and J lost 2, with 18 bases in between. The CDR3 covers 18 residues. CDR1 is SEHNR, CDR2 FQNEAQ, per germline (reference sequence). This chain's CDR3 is CASSLAPIGRRSTDTQYF. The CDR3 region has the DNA TGTGCCAGCAGCTTAGCGCCCATTGGGCGTCGCTCCACAGATACGCAGTATTTT.

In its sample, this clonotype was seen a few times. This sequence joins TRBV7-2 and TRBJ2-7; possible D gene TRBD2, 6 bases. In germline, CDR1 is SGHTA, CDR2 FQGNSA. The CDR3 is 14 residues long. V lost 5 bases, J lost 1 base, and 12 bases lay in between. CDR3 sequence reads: CASSIGTRSYEQYF. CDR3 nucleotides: TGTGCCAGCAGCATCGGGACTCGATCCTACGAGCAGTACTTC.

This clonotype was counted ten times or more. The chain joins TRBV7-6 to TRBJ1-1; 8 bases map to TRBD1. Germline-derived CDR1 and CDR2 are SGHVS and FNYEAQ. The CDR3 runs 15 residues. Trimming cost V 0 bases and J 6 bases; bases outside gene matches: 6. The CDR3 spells CASSLATGEGSEAFF. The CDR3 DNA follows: TGTGCCAGCAGCTTAGCGACAGGGGAAGGATCTGAAGCTTTCTTT.

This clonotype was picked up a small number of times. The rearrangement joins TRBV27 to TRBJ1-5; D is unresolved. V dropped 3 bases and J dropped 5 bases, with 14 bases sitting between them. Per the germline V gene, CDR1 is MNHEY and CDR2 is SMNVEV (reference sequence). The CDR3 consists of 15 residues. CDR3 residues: CASSLSAFGDQPQHF. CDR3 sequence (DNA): TGTGCCAGCAGTTTGTCGGCCTTTGGGGATCAGCCCCAGCATTTT.

The CDR3 is CSVAPGGVNQPQHF. The CDR3 DNA follows: TGCAGCGTTGCCCCTGGAGGGGTGAATCAGCCCCAGCATTTT. This rearrangement joins TRBV29-1 to TRBJ1-5; possibly TRBD1 for D (5 bases). The germline V gene encodes CDR1 SQVTM and CDR2 ANQGSEA. The CDR3 has 14 residues. V lost 4 bases and J lost 4, with 14 bases in between.

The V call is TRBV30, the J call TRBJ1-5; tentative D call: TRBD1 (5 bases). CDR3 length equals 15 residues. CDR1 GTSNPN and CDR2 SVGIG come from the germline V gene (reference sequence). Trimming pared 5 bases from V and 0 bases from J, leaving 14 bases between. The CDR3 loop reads CAWATGSYSNQPQHF. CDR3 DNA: TGTGCCTGGGCAACAGGTTCCTATAGCAATCAGCCCCAGCATTTT.

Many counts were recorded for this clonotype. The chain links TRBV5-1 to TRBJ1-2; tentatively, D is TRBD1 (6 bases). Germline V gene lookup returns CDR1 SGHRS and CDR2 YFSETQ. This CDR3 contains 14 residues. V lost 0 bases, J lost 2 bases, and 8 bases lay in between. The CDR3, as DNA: TGCGCCAGCAGCTTGGAAGGACAGAACTATGGCTACACCTTC. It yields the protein CASSLEGQNYGYTF.